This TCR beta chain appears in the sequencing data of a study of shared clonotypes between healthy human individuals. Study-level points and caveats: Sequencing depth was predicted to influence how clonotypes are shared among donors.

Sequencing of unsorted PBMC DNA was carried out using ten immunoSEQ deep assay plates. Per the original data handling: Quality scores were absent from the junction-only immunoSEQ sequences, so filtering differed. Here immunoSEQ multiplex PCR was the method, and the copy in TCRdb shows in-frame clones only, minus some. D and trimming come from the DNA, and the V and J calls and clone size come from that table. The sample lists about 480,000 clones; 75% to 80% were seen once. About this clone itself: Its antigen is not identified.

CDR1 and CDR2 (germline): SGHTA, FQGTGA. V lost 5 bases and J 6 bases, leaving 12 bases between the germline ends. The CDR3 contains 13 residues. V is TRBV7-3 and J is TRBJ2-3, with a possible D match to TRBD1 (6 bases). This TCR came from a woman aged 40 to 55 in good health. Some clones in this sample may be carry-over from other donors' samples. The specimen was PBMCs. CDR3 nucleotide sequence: TGTGCCAGCAGCCAGACAGGCGGGGATACGCAGTATTTT. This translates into CASSQTGGDTQYF.